This T cell receptor beta chain is from a study of blood T cell repertoires in COVID-19. As for the study in general: From T cells, B-cell-depleted T cells, or PBMCs came the material, which was cDNA or gDNA.

In the authors' workflow: Estimates of nucleated cell counts were drawn from the amplification of reference gene primers. Clones were sequenced by immunoSEQ multiplex PCR, and TCRdb holds only the in-frame ones, with some missing. V, J and clone size were drawn from that table, and D and trimming were deduced from the DNA. The sample holds about 220,000 clones; 70% to 85% are singletons and the top ten take about 9.7%. This CDR3 is 16 amino acids long. After removal of 6 bases from V and 5 bases from J, the junction contained 17 bases not matched to a gene. CDR1 is SQVTM, CDR2 ANQGSEA, per germline. This TCR derives from a man between 50 and 59 years old with active or convalescent COVID-19. The material sequenced was peripheral blood. This chain joins TRBV29-1 and TRBJ1-2, with TRBD1 identical over 8 bases. The CDR3 loop reads CSVQQRGGQVPYGYTF. The CDR3 DNA reads as TGCAGCGTCCAACAGCGCGGGGGACAGGTCCCTTATGGCTACACCTTC.